These T cell receptor beta chains were read from a single sample in a study of brain T cells in children with intractable seizures. Sequencing used immunoSEQ multiplex PCR; TCRdb keeps in-frame clones, though not all of them. The table shows 300,000 to 400,000 clones, with over 90% occurring only once. Here the sequenced sample was peripheral blood, taken approximately 5 months after surgery. The receptor source for this set is a boy under two years old with tuberous sclerosis and intractable seizures. The CDR3 runs from the conserved cysteine through the conserved F or W. D genes are given only for firm matches. Clone size is not always given. Where it is, it says once, few, many or a class for expanded clones.

CDR3 length	D gene	V gene	clone size	J gene	CDR3 DNA	CDR3 protein
15	-	TRBV7-9	once	TRBJ2-1	TGTGCCAGCAGCTTAGTTCTTTGGGAGGGGGTTGAGCAGTTCTTC	CASSLVLWEGVEQFF
15	TRBD1	TRBV24-1	-	TRBJ1-6	TGTGCCACCAGGGGTGTCGGGACAGGGCAGTCACCCCTCCACTTT	CATRGVGTGQSPLHF
15	-	TRBV5-1	-	TRBJ1-2	TGCGCCAGCAGCTTGTGGGTCAGGGGAGAGAATGGCTACACCTTC	CASSLWVRGENGYTF
16	TRBD1	TRBV27	-	TRBJ2-1	TGTGCCAGCAGTTTATTCCCGGGACAGGGAGTCAATGAGCAGTTCTTC	CASSLFPGQGVNEQFF
15	TRBD1	TRBV7-9	-	TRBJ2-3	TGTGCCAGCAGCCGCGGACAGGGGGATTTAGATACGCAGTATTTT	CASSRGQGDLDTQYF
15	TRBD1	TRBV25-1	-	TRBJ1-1	TGTGCCAGCAGCGCCGGGACAGGGACAAACACTGAAGCTTTCTTT	CASSAGTGTNTEAFF
13	-	TRBV11-2	-	TRBJ2-7	TGTGCCAGCAGCCAAGGACGTGACTACGAGCAGTACTTC	CASSQGRDYEQYF
15	TRBD1	TRBV7-9	-	TRBJ1-6	TGTGCCAGCAGCAAGGGGGCATCCTATAATTCACCCCTCCACTTT	CASSKGASYNSPLHF
15	-	TRBV27	-	TRBJ1-1	TGTGCCAGCAGTTTAAGCGGAGGGATGAACACTGAAGCTTTCTTT	CASSLSGGMNTEAFF
16	-	TRBV7-6	-	TRBJ2-7	TGTGCCAGCAGCTTAGCGTCAATAGGACAGTCCTACGAGCAGTACTTC	CASSLASIGQSYEQYF
17	-	TRBV7-8	-	TRBJ2-1	TGTGCCAGCAGCTTAAAGCGAGGGAAAGGACTTAACAATGAGCAGTTCTTC	CASSLKRGKGLNNEQFF
12	-	TRBV5-4	-	TRBJ1-1	TGTGCCAGCAGCTTGGAGGGGGGTGGGCCTTTCTTT	CASSLEGGGPFF
14	TRBD1	TRBV24-1	-	TRBJ1-5	TGTGCCACCCGAGGACAGGGAGACAATCAGCCCCAGCATTTT	CATRGQGDNQPQHF
19	TRBD2	TRBV7-2	-	TRBJ2-3	TGTGCCAGCAGCCCACACCTATACGGAGTACTAGCGAGAGATGATACGCAGTATTTT	CASSPHLYGVLARDDTQYF
14	-	TRBV5-8	-	TRBJ1-1	TGTGCCAGCAGCTTGCGGCTGGAAATCTCTGAAGCTTTCTTT	CASSLRLEISEAFF
16	-	TRBV7-9	-	TRBJ1-2	TGTGCCAGCAGCCCCAGTAATATTGGGCCCGAATATGGCTACACCTTC	CASSPSNIGPEYGYTF
16	TRBD2	TRBV7-3	-	TRBJ2-3	TGTGCCAGCAGCTTAACCCAGCGGGAGAACACAGATACGCAGTATTTT	CASSLTQRENTDTQYF
16	TRBD1	TRBV5-8	-	TRBJ2-1	TGTGCCAGCAGCTTGGAGGGGACAGGGCCCTACAATGAGCAGTTCTTC	CASSLEGTGPYNEQFF
16	-	TRBV7-9	-	TRBJ1-3	TGTGCCAGCAGTCAGACCTCCGGGACCCCTGGAAACACCATATATTTT	CASSQTSGTPGNTIYF
13	-	TRBV5-5	-	TRBJ2-7	TGTGCCAGCAGTCAAGACTCCCTAGTCGAGCAGTACTTC	CASSQDSLVEQYF
14	-	TRBV25-1	-	TRBJ2-7	TGTGCCAGCAGTCCACGGGGAGCGACCTACGAGCAGTACTTC	CASSPRGATYEQYF
11	-	TRBV3-1/TRBV3-2	-	TRBJ2-1	TGTGCCAGCAGCCTATCCGCGGCCCGGTTCTTC	CASSLSAARFF
15	-	TRBV7-2	-	TRBJ2-3	TGTGCCAGCAGCTTTGTGGCAGGTCGCACAGATACGCAGTATTTT	CASSFVAGRTDTQYF
17	-	TRBV7-6	-	TRBJ1-1	TGTGCCAGCAGCCCACAGGATGGGGATGGCATGAACACTGAAGCTTTCTTT	CASSPQDGDGMNTEAFF
15	TRBD2	TRBV11-3	-	TRBJ2-1	TGTGCCAGCAGCACCCGACTAGCGGGTAACAATGAGCAGTTCTTC	CASSTRLAGNNEQFF
14	-	TRBV10-3	-	TRBJ1-6	TGTGCCATCACCTCCGGGTATGAGAATTCACCCCTCCACTTT	CAITSGYENSPLHF
16	TRBD2	TRBV9	-	TRBJ2-4	TGTGCCAGCAGCGGGTCACCGGGACTAGGAGAAAACATTCAGTACTTC	CASSGSPGLGENIQYF
14	-	TRBV2	-	TRBJ1-1	TGTGCCAGCAAAGTGAGTTTCATGAACACTGAAGCTTTCTTT	CASKVSFMNTEAFF
13	-	TRBV29-1	-	TRBJ2-1	TGCAGCGTTGACAGTTTAGCGGTCAATGAGCAGTTCTTC	CSVDSLAVNEQFF
15	-	TRBV7-9	-	TRBJ1-1	TGTGCCAGCAGCTTAGCGGAGACTCAGGTCACTGAAGCTTTCTTT	CASSLAETQVTEAFF
13	-	TRBV11-3	-	TRBJ1-6	TGTGCCAGCAGCTTAGATGACAGTTCACCCCTCCACTTT	CASSLDDSSPLHF
16	-	TRBV5-1	-	TRBJ2-3	TGCGCCAGCAGCTTGGGGGGGCTGGCTAGCACAGATACGCAGTATTTT	CASSLGGLASTDTQYF
14	-	TRBV6-6	-	TRBJ1-3	TGTGCCAGCAGTTTTAGGGGCTCTGGAAACACCATATATTTT	CASSFRGSGNTIYF
15	-	TRBV7-9	few	TRBJ1-1	TGTGCCAGCAGCTTGCTTGGGCAGGGTGACACTGAAGCTTTCTTT	CASSLLGQGDTEAFF
17	-	TRBV3-1/TRBV3-2	-	TRBJ1-6	TGTGCCAGCAGCCGACGACAAAGGGGGGGTTTGGATTCACCCCTCCACTTT	CASSRRQRGGLDSPLHF
15	-	TRBV9	-	TRBJ2-1	TGTGCCAGCAGTGCACCCAGGGGGGCGATTGATGAGCAGTTCTTC	CASSAPRGAIDEQFF
14	TRBD1	TRBV3-1/TRBV3-2	-	TRBJ1-2	TGTGCCAGCAGCCCGAGGACAGGGGCCTATGGCTACACCTTC	CASSPRTGAYGYTF
13	-	TRBV27	once	TRBJ1-1	TGTGCCAGCAGTCAAGGGTTCAACACTGAAGCTTTCTTT	CASSQGFNTEAFF
17	TRBD2	TRBV18	few	TRBJ2-3	TGTGCCAGCTCACCACCGATCCAGCGGGGCCCCCCAGATACGCAGTATTTT	CASSPPIQRGPPDTQYF
16	-	TRBV28	-	TRBJ1-3	TGTGCCAGCAGTCCCGAGACTTCCGTCTCTGGAAACACCATATATTTT	CASSPETSVSGNTIYF
16	TRBD2	TRBV11-3	-	TRBJ2-1	TGTGCCAGCAGCTCCCCGGGACTAGCGGGAGCGGGGGAGCAGTTCTTC	CASSSPGLAGAGEQFF
12	-	TRBV19	-	TRBJ1-2	TGTGCCAGTAGTACGGCAGGCCGAAGCTACACCTTC	CASSTAGRSYTF
18	TRBD2	TRBV5-1	-	TRBJ2-2	TGCGCCAGCAGCTTTTTAGCGGGAGGCGCCGCGAACACCGGGGAGCTGTTTTTT	CASSFLAGGAANTGELFF
14	-	TRBV7-3	-	TRBJ2-7	TGTGCCAGCAGCTTCGCGGAGGGCCCCTACGAGCAGTACTTC	CASSFAEGPYEQYF
15	-	TRBV6-1	-	TRBJ1-6	TGTGCCAGCAGTGAATCCACAGGTTATGTTTCACCCCTCCACTTT	CASSESTGYVSPLHF
15	TRBD1	TRBV6-5	-	TRBJ1-5	TGTGCCAGCAGAGATATTGACAGGGCGGTACAGCCCCAGCATTTT	CASRDIDRAVQPQHF
13	-	TRBV11-2	-	TRBJ2-7	TGTGCCAGCAGCCTTACTACTACCTACGAGCAGTACTTC	CASSLTTTYEQYF
13	TRBD2	TRBV25-1	once	TRBJ2-7	TGTGCCAGCAGTGTTAGCGGGAGTACCGAGCAGTACTTC	CASSVSGSTEQYF
14	TRBD1	TRBV10-1	few	TRBJ2-7	TGCGCCAGCAAAAGGGACAGGGCTTTCTACGAGCAGTACTTC	CASKRDRAFYEQYF
13	TRBD1	TRBV5-1	-	TRBJ2-1	TGCGCCAGCCTGGACAGGGGGTCCCATGAGCAGTTCTTC	CASLDRGSHEQFF
17	-	TRBV9	-	TRBJ2-7	TGTGCCAGCAGCCCCCGAGAACTAGTCCCACACACCTACGAGCAGTACTTC	CASSPRELVPHTYEQYF
17	TRBD1	TRBV18	-	TRBJ1-1	TGTGCCAGCTCACCGGGACAGGGGGCGCGGGGGGGAACTGAAGCTTTCTTT	CASSPGQGARGGTEAFF
13	-	TRBV15	-	TRBJ1-2	TGTGCCACCAGCAGGATGCAATTCTATGGCTACACCTTC	CATSRMQFYGYTF
12	-	TRBV12-3/TRBV12-4	-	TRBJ2-7	TGTGCCAGCAGGAGTAGCTTCCACGAGCAGTACTTC	CASRSSFHEQYF
15	TRBD1	TRBV27	-	TRBJ1-2	TGTGCCAGCAGTTTGGTACGGACAGGCGGCTATGGCTACACCTTC	CASSLVRTGGYGYTF
13	TRBD1	TRBV9	once	TRBJ1-6	TGTGCCAGCAGCGTAACAGGGGGCGGACCCCTCCACTTT	CASSVTGGGPLHF
14	-	TRBV6-4	-	TRBJ2-3	TGTGCCAGCAGTGTCGAGGGTGGGGCAGATACGCAGTATTTT	CASSVEGGADTQYF
15	TRBD2	TRBV30	-	TRBJ2-3	TGTGCCTGGAGTGTAAACGGGGGGGCGCCAGATACGCAGTATTTT	CAWSVNGGAPDTQYF
11	-	TRBV7-9	-	TRBJ2-3	TGTGCCAGCCGGTTTACAGATACGCAGTATTTT	CASRFTDTQYF
16	TRBD1	TRBV19	-	TRBJ2-1	TGTGCCAGTAGTGACCCAGGGGGGACAGGGGGCCATGAGCAGTTCTTC	CASSDPGGTGGHEQFF